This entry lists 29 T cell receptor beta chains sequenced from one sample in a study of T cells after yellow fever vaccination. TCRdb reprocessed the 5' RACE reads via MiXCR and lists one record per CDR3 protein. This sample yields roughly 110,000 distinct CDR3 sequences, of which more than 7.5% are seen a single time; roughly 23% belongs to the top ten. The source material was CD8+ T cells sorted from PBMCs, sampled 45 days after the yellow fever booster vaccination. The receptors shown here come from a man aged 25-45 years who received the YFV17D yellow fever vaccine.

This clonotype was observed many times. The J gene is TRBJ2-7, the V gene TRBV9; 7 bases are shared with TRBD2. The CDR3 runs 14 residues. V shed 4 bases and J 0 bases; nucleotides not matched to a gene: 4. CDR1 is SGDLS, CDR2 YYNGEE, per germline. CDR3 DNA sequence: TGTGCCAGCAGCCTCGGGAGGAACTCCTACGAGCAGTACTTC. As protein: CASSLGRNSYEQYF. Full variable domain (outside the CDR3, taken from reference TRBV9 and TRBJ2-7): DSGVTQTPKHLITATGQRVTLRCSPRSGDLSVYWYQQSLDQGLQFLIQYYNGEERAKGNILERFSAQQFPDLHSELNLSSLELGDSALYFCASSLGRNSYEQYFGPGTRLTVT.

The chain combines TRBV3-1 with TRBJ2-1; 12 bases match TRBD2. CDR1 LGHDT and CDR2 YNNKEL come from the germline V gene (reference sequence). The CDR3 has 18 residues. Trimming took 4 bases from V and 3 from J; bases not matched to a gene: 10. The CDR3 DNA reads TGTGCCAGCAGCCCCGGGACTAGCGGGTTTCTGGACTACAATGAGCAGTTCTTC. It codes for CASSPGTSGFLDYNEQFF.

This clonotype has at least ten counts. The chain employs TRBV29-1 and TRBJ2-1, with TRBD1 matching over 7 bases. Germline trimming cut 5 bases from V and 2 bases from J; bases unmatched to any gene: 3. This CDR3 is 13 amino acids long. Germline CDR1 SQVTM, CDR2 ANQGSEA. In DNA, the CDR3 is TGCAGCGTTAAGACAGGGCCCTACAATGAGCAGTTCTTC. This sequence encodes CSVKTGPYNEQFF.

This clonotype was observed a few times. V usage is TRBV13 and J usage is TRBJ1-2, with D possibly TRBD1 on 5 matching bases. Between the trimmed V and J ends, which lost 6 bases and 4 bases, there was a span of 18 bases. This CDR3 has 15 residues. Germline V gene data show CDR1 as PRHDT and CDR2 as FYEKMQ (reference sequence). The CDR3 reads CASSSNTGTGYGYTF. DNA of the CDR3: TGTGCCAGCAGTTCAAACACCGGGACGGGCTATGGCTACACCTTC.

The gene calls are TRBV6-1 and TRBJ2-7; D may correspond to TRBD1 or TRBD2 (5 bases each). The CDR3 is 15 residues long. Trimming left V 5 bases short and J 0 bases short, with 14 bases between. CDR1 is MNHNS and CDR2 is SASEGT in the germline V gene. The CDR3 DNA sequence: TGTGCCAGCAGTAAAAACTGGGACGGCTCCTACGAGCAGTACTTC. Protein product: CASSKNWDGSYEQYF.

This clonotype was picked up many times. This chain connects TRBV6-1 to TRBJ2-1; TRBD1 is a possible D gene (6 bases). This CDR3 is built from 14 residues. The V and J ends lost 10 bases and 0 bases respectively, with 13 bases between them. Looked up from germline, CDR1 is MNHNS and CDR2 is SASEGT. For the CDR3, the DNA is TGTGCCACCTCGGAACAGGGCTCCTACAATGAGCAGTTCTTC. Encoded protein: CATSEQGSYNEQFF.

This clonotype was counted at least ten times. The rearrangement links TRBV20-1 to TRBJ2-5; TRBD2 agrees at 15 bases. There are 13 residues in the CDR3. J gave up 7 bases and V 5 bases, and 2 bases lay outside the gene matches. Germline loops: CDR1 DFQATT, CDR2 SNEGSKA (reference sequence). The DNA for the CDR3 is TGCAGTGCTGGGGGACTAGCGGGAGGGACCCAGTACTTC. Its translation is CSAGGLAGGTQYF.

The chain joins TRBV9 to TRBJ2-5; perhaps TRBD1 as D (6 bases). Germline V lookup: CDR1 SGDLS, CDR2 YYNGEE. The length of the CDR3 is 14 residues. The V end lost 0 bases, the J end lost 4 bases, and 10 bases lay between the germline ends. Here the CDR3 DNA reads TGTGCCAGCAGCGTAGGCGAAGGGGGAGAGACCCAGTACTTC. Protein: CASSVGEGGETQYF.

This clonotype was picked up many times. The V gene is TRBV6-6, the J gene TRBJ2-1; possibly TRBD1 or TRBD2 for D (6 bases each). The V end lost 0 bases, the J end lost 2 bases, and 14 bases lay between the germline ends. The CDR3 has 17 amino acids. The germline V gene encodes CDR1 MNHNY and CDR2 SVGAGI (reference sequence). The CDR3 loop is CASSYSPEGGPYNEQFF. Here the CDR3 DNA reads TGTGCCAGCAGTTACTCCCCCGAAGGGGGGCCCTACAATGAGCAGTTCTTC.

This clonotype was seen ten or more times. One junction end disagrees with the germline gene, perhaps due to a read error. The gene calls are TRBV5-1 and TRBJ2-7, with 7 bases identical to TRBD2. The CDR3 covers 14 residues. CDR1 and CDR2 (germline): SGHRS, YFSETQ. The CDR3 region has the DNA TGTGCCAGCAGCCTAGGCCTAGCGGATTACGAGCAGTACTTC. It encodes CASSLGLADYEQYF.

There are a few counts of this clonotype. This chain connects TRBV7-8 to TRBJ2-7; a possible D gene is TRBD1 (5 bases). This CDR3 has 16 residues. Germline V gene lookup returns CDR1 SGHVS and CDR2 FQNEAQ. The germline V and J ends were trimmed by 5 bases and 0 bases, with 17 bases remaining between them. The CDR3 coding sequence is TGTGCCAGCAGCCTACCCTTGGGGCTAAGCTCCTACGAGCAGTACTTC. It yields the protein CASSLPLGLSSYEQYF.

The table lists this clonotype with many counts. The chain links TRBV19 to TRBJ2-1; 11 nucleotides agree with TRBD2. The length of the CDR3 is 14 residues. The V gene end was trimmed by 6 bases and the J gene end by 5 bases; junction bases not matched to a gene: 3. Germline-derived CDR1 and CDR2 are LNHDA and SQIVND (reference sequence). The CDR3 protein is CASSHSGRDNEQFF. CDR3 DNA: TGTGCCAGTAGCCATAGCGGGAGGGACAATGAGCAGTTCTTC. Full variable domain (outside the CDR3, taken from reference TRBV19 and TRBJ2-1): DGGITQSPKYLFRKEGQNVTLSCEQNLNHDAMYWYRQDPGQGLRLIYYSQIVNDFQKGDIAEGYSVSREKKESFPLTVTSAQKNPTAFYLCASSHSGRDNEQFFGPGTRLTVL.

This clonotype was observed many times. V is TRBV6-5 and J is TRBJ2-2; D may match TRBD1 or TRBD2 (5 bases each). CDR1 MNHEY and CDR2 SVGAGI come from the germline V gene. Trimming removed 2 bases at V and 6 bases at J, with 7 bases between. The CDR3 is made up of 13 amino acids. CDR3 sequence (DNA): TGTGCCAGCAGTTACCAGGGACCCGGGGAGCTGTTTTTT. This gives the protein CASSYQGPGELFF.

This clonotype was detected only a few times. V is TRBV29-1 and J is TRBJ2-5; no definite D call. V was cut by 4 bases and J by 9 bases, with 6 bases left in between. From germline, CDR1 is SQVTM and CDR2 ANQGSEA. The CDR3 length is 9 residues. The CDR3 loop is CSVGVAQYF. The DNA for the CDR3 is TGCAGCGTTGGGGTAGCCCAGTACTTC. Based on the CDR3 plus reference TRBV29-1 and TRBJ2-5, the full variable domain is SAVISQKPSRDICQRGTSLTIQCQVDSQVTMMFWYRQQPGQSLTLIATANQGSEATYESGFVIDKFPISRPNLTFSTLTVSNMSPEDSSIYLCSVGVAQYFGPGTRLLVL.

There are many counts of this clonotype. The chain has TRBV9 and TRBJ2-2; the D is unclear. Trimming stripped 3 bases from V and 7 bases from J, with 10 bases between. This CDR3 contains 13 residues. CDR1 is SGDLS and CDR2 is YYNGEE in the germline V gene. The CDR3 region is CASSDEAVGELFF. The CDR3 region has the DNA TGTGCCAGCAGCGATGAAGCTGTCGGGGAGCTGTTTTTT.

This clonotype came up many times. The CDR3, as DNA: TGTGCCAGCAGCCAGCTAAGCTTGGGTTCCTACGAGCAGTACTTC. The encoded protein is CASSQLSLGSYEQYF. The chain employs TRBV7-2 and TRBJ2-7, with D unclear. The CDR3 covers 15 residues. In germline, CDR1 is SGHTA, CDR2 FQGNSA. The V gene lost 5 bases and the J gene lost 1 base, with 15 bases spanning the gap. The full variable domain, completed using reference TRBV7-2 and TRBJ2-7, is GAGVSQSPSNKVTEKGKDVELRCDPISGHTALYWYRQSLGQGLEFLIYFQGNSAPDKSGLPSDRFSAERTGGSVSTLTIQRTQQEDSAVYLCASSQLSLGSYEQYFGPGTRLTVT.

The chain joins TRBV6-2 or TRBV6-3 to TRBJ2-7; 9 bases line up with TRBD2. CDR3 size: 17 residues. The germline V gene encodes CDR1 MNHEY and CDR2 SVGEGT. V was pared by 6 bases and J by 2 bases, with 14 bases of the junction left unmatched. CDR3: CASRGPAQREATYEQYF. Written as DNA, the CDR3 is TGTGCCAGCAGAGGACCAGCCCAGCGGGAGGCCACCTACGAGCAGTACTTC.

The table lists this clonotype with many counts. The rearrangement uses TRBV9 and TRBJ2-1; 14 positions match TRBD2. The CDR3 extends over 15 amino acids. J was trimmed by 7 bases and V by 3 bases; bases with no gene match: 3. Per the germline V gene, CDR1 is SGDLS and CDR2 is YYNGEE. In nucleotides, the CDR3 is TGTGCCAGCAGCGCCGGGACTAGCGGGAGAAATGAGCAGTTCTTC. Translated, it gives CASSAGTSGRNEQFF. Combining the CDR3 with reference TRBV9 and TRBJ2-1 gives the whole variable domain DSGVTQTPKHLITATGQRVTLRCSPRSGDLSVYWYQQSLDQGLQFLIQYYNGEERAKGNILERFSAQQFPDLHSELNLSSLELGDSALYFCASSAGTSGRNEQFFGPGTRLTVL.

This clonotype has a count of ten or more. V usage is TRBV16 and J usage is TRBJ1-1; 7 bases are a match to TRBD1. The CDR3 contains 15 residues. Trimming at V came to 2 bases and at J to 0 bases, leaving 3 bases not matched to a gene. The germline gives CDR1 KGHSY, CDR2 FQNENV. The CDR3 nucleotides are TGTGCCAGCAGCCAACCGGGACAGCTGAACACTGAAGCTTTCTTT. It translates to CASSQPGQLNTEAFF.

Here the CDR3 DNA reads TGTGCCAGCAGTTTATCTAGCGGCTCCTACAATGAGCAGTTCTTC. It yields the protein CASSLSSGSYNEQFF. This rearrangement joins TRBV7-9 to TRBJ2-1, with TRBD2 identical over 7 bases. V trimming: 6 bases; J trimming: 0 bases; junction bases outside the gene matches: 5. CDR3 length: 15 amino acids. CDR1 is SEHNR, CDR2 FQNEAQ, per germline (reference sequence).

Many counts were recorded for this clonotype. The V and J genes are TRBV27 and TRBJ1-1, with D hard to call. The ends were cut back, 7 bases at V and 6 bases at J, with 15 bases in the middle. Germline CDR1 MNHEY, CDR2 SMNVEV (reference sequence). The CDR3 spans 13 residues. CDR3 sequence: CASTSGHGAEAFF. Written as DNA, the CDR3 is TGTGCCAGCACCTCCGGGCACGGGGCTGAAGCTTTCTTT.

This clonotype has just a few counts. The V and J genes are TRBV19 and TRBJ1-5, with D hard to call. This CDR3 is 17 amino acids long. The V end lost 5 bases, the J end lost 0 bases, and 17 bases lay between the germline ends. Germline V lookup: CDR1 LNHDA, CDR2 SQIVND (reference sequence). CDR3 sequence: CASSPLSAAYSNQPQHF. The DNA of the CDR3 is TGTGCCAGTAGTCCTCTTTCGGCAGCATATAGCAATCAGCCCCAGCATTTT.

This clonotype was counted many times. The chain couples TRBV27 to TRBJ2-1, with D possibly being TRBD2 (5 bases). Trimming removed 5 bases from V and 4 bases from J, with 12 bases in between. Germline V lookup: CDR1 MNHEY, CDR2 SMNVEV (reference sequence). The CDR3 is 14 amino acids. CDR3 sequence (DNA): TGTGCCAGCAGTCCCCTCGGGGTATACAATGAGCAGTTCTTC. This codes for CASSPLGVYNEQFF.

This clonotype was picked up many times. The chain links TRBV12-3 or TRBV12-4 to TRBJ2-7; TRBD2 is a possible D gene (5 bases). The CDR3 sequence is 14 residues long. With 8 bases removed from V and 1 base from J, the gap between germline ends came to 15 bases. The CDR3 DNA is TGTGCCAGCGGGCGGCTGAGGGATTCCTACGAGCAGTACTTC. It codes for CASGRLRDSYEQYF.

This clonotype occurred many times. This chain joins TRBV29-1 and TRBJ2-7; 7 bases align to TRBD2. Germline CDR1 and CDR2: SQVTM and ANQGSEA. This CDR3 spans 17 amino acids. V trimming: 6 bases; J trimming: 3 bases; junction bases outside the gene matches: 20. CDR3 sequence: CSVWDLAEKRDGYEQYF. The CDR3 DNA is TGCAGCGTATGGGATCTAGCGGAGAAAAGGGACGGCTACGAGCAGTACTTC.

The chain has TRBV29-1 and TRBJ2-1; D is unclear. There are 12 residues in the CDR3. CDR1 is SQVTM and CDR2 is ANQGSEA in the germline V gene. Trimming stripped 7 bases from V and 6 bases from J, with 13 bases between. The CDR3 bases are TGCAGCGCTCGTTCCCCTCGCAATGAGCAGTTCTTC. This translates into CSARSPRNEQFF.

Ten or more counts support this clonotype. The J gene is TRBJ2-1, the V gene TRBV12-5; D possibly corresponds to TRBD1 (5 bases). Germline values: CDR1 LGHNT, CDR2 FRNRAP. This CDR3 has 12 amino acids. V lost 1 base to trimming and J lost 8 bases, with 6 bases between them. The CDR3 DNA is TGTGCTAGTGGTTTGGACAGGCATGAGCAGTTCTTC. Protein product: CASGLDRHEQFF.

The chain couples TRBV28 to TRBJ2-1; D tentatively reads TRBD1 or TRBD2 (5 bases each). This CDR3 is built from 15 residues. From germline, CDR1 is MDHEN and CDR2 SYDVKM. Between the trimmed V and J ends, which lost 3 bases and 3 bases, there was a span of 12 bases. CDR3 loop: CASSFWGRDYNEQFF. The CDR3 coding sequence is TGTGCCAGCAGTTTTTGGGGCCGGGACTACAATGAGCAGTTCTTC.

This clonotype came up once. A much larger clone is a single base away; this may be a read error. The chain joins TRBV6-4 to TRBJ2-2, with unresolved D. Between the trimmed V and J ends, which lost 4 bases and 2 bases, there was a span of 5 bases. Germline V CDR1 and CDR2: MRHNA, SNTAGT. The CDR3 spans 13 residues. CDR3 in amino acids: CASSADNTGELFF. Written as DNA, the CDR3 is TGTGCCAGCAGTGCGGACAACACCGGGGAGCTGTTTTTT.